Below are 29 T cell receptor beta chains sequenced from a single sample in a study of T cell responses to AZD1222 COVID-19 vaccine. The table came from immunoSEQ multiplex PCR; TCRdb's copy has only in-frame clones and leaves some out. The sample lists some 150,000 clones, 82% seen once, with less than 5% in the top ten. Source: peripheral blood, taken on day 0 of MenACWY control vaccination. The source of these receptors is an adult in good health.

The chain carries TRBV18 and TRBJ2-7; no firm D call. The V gene's germline CDR1 is KGHSH and CDR2 LQKENI. The V end lost 5 bases, the J end lost 4 bases, and 21 bases lay between the germline ends. The CDR3 runs 16 residues. For the CDR3, the DNA is TGTGCCAGCTCAGCAACGCAAGGAGTGACTCGATACGAGCAGTACTTC. This encodes CASSATQGVTRYEQYF.

This chain uses TRBV4-1 with TRBJ1-2; no clear D gene. The CDR3 length is 15 residues. CDR1 is MGHRA and CDR2 is YSYEKL in the germline V gene. V was pared by 1 base and J by 4 bases, with 13 bases between. The CDR3 protein is CASSQAQVPSYGYTF. CDR3 DNA sequence: TGCGCCAGCAGCCAAGCTCAGGTTCCCAGCTATGGCTACACCTTC.

V gene TRBV5-6 combines with J gene TRBJ2-7, with a tentative D call TRBD2 (5 bases). V dropped 0 bases and J dropped 3 bases, with 13 bases sitting between them. There are 15 residues in the CDR3. Germline-derived CDR1 and CDR2 are SGHDT and YYEEEE. The CDR3 DNA follows: TGTGCCAGCAGCTTGGAGCGCAGACTAAACTACGAGCAGTACTTC. Its protein product is CASSLERRLNYEQYF.

This chain connects TRBV5-1 to TRBJ2-2; TRBD1 agrees at 7 bases. V shed 0 bases, J shed 2 bases, and the junction held 7 bases outside the gene matches. In germline, CDR1 is SGHRS, CDR2 YFSETQ. CDR3 length: 17 amino acids. CDR3 coding DNA: TGCGCCAGCAGCTTGGCCCCGGGACAGATAAACACCGGGGAGCTGTTTTTT. The encoded protein is CASSLAPGQINTGELFF.

A single count supports this clone. The chain uses TRBV5-5 and TRBJ2-3, with 10 bases fitting TRBD2. J was trimmed by 2 bases and V by 4 bases; bases with no gene match: 4. This CDR3 region has 15 residues. The V gene's germline CDR1 is SGHKS and CDR2 YYEKEE (reference sequence). Written as DNA, the CDR3 is TGTGCCAGCAGCCAGACTAGCGGGTCCACAGATACGCAGTATTTT. Protein sequence: CASSQTSGSTDTQYF.

J is TRBJ1-1 and V is TRBV7-9, with 8 bases matching TRBD1. The CDR3 is made up of 15 amino acids. Germline V gives CDR1 SEHNR, CDR2 FQNEAQ (reference sequence). V lost 5 bases, J lost 5 bases, and 10 bases stayed unmatched. In DNA, the CDR3 is TGTGCCAGCAGCCCCATGACAGGGGTGGGTACTGAAGCTTTCTTT. The encoded protein is CASSPMTGVGTEAFF. Supplemented by reference TRBV7-9 and TRBJ1-1, the full variable domain reads DTGVSQNPRHKITKRGQNVTFRCDPISEHNRLYWYRQTLGQGPEFLTYFQNEAQLEKSRLLSDRFSAERPKGSFSTLEIQRTEQGDSAMYLCASSPMTGVGTEAFFGQGTRLTVV.

The chain employs TRBV5-1 and TRBJ1-1, with D maybe TRBD1 (6 bases). This CDR3 comprises 14 residues. Trimming took 2 bases from V and 1 from J, leaving 9 bases between them. Germline V gene lookup returns CDR1 SGHRS and CDR2 YFSETQ. CDR3 nucleotide sequence: TGCGCCAGCAGCTTACAGGGTCGGAACACTGAAGCTTTCTTT. It specifies CASSLQGRNTEAFF.

This clone was picked up a small number of times. The J gene is TRBJ2-7, the V gene TRBV9; D gene uncertain. The germline gives CDR1 SGDLS, CDR2 YYNGEE. Trimming took 0 bases from V and 0 from J, leaving 7 bases between them. There are 14 residues in the CDR3. CDR3 nucleotide sequence: TGTGCCAGCAGCGTAGCGGCCAACTCCTACGAGCAGTACTTC. Translated: CASSVAANSYEQYF.

This clone was found once. In DNA form, the CDR3 reads TGTGCCACCAGTGATTTCCAGGGAGGCACAGATACGCAGTATTTT. Protein product: CATSDFQGGTDTQYF. This sequence joins TRBV24-1 and TRBJ2-3; D possibly matches TRBD1 or TRBD2 (5 bases each). Trimming removed 1 base from V and 1 base from J, with 8 bases in between. CDR3 size: 15 residues. CDR1 is KGHDR and CDR2 is SFDVKD in the germline V gene.

V usage is TRBV27 and J usage is TRBJ2-3; 9 nucleotides agree with TRBD1. CDR1 MNHEY and CDR2 SMNVEV come from the germline V gene (reference sequence). J was trimmed by 7 bases and V by 6 bases; bases with no gene match: 11. This CDR3 has 15 amino acids. The CDR3 region has the DNA TGTGCCAGCAGCCTCTCGGGACAGGGATGGAATACGCAGTATTTT. This codes for CASSLSGQGWNTQYF.

This clone was recorded a few times. This chain connects TRBV27 to TRBJ1-1, with a possible D match to TRBD1 (6 bases). CDR3 length equals 12 residues. The germline gives CDR1 MNHEY, CDR2 SMNVEV (reference sequence). V lost 6 bases and J 11 bases, leaving 16 bases between the germline ends. The CDR3 protein is CASRETGYPAFF. CDR3 coding DNA: TGTGCCAGCAGGGAAACAGGGTATCCGGCTTTCTTT.

The genes are TRBV2 and TRBJ1-1; no clear D. V gave up 2 bases and J gave up 7 bases, with 11 bases separating them. Germline CDR1 SNHLY, CDR2 FYNNEI. The CDR3 is 13 amino acids. The CDR3: CASSEKWVGEAFF. The DNA of the CDR3 is TGTGCCAGCAGTGAAAAGTGGGTTGGTGAAGCTTTCTTT.

The rearrangement links TRBV5-6 to TRBJ2-5; 7 positions match TRBD1. The CDR3 runs 15 residues. Germline trimming cut 1 base from V and 6 bases from J; bases unmatched to any gene: 9. Germline V gene data show CDR1 as SGHDT and CDR2 as YYEEEE. The CDR3 here is CASSLTGVESKTQYF. CDR3 in DNA: TGTGCCAGCAGCTTGACAGGGGTGGAGTCTAAGACCCAGTACTTC.

The chain combines TRBV29-1 with TRBJ1-2, with TRBD1 matching 8 bases. After removal of 5 bases from V and 7 bases from J, the junction contained 9 bases not matched to a gene. Germline CDR1 is SQVTM and CDR2 is ANQGSEA. The CDR3 runs to 13 residues. The CDR3 bases are TGCAGCGTTCACCAGGGGGCGTCAAGTGGCTACACCTTC. It specifies CSVHQGASSGYTF.

This clone was counted many times. V gene TRBV6-4 combines with J gene TRBJ2-2; D call uncertain. This CDR3 region has 13 residues. Germline V gene sequence: CDR1 MRHNA, CDR2 SNTAGT. The V and J ends lost 0 bases and 7 bases respectively, with 6 bases between them. DNA for the CDR3: TGTGCCAGCAGTGACTCGTTCAGCGGGGAGCTGTTTTTT. It yields the protein CASSDSFSGELFF.

The rearrangement joins TRBV5-8 to TRBJ1-1; possibly TRBD1 for D (5 bases). The germline gives CDR1 SGHTS, CDR2 YDEGEE. V lost 5 bases, J lost 1 base, and 9 bases lay in between. CDR3 size: 13 residues. CDR3 bases: TGTGCCAGCAGATCCGACAGGAACACTGAAGCTTTCTTT. Protein product: CASRSDRNTEAFF.

The V gene is TRBV6-5, the J gene TRBJ2-1; 7 nucleotides agree with TRBD1. Germline CDR1 is MNHEY and CDR2 is SVGAGI. The CDR3 is 15 residues long. J was trimmed by 1 base and V by 6 bases; bases with no gene match: 6. Written as DNA, the CDR3 is TGTGCCAGCAGGGAGAGGGGACAGTCCTACAATGAGCAGTTCTTC. Encoded protein: CASRERGQSYNEQFF.

The chain links TRBV2 to TRBJ2-2; TRBD2 matches at 14 bases. CDR3 size: 17 residues. Trimming removed 4 bases from V and 4 bases from J; junction bases left unmatched: 5. Germline V gene sequence: CDR1 SNHLY, CDR2 FYNNEI. CDR3: CASSGGLAGAFTGELFF. The CDR3 region has the DNA TGTGCCAGCAGTGGGGGACTAGCGGGGGCCTTCACCGGGGAGCTGTTTTTT.

This chain joins TRBV29-1 and TRBJ2-1; 10 bases are shared with TRBD2. Germline trimming cut 0 bases from V and 4 bases from J; bases unmatched to any gene: 9. Per the germline V gene, CDR1 is SQVTM and CDR2 is ANQGSEA. CDR3 length: 17 residues. DNA of the CDR3: TGCAGCGTTGAAGACCCGACTAGCGGGCTGGCTTACAATGAGCAGTTCTTC. The encoded protein is CSVEDPTSGLAYNEQFF.

This chain connects TRBV14 to TRBJ1-3; D is unclear. Germline lookup yields CDR1 SGHDN and CDR2 FVKESK. The CDR3 covers 13 residues. V was pared by 1 base and J by 1 base, with 2 bases between. The CDR3 loop is CASSQGSGNTIYF. The CDR3 coding sequence is TGTGCCAGCAGCCAAGGGTCTGGAAACACCATATATTTT.

This clone was found once. The V and J genes are TRBV27 and TRBJ2-1; D might be TRBD1 (6 bases). Germline V lookup: CDR1 MNHEY, CDR2 SMNVEV (reference sequence). The CDR3 extends over 13 amino acids. Trimming pared 2 bases from V and 15 bases from J, leaving 17 bases between. CDR3: CASSLRGTLTLFF. CDR3 nucleotide sequence: TGTGCCAGCAGTTTAAGAGGGACATTGACTCTGTTCTTC.

CDR3 sequence reads: CASSSLMAGASDTQYF. The DNA of the CDR3 is TGTGCCAGCAGTTCACTTATGGCGGGGGCCTCAGATACGCAGTATTTT. The chain is built from TRBV6-5 and TRBJ2-3; possibly TRBD2 for D (7 bases). The germline V and J ends were trimmed by 4 bases and 4 bases, with 18 bases remaining between them. Germline CDR1 MNHEY, CDR2 SVGAGI. The CDR3 has 16 residues.

The rearrangement uses TRBV2 and TRBJ2-3, with 13 bases matching TRBD2. V was pared by 6 bases and J by 4 bases, with 4 bases of the junction left unmatched. CDR1 and CDR2 from the germline V gene are SNHLY and FYNNEI. The CDR3 covers 15 residues. This CDR3 reads CASRRTSGGADTQYF. The CDR3, as DNA: TGTGCCAGCAGGCGGACTAGCGGGGGCGCAGATACGCAGTATTTT.

The rearrangement uses TRBV19 and TRBJ2-7; a possible D gene is TRBD2 (6 bases). Deletions cut 3 bases from V and 2 bases from J, with 14 bases between. CDR3 length: 15 residues. Germline assignment: CDR1 LNHDA and CDR2 SQIVND (reference sequence). The CDR3 DNA is TGTGCCAGTAGTATCGTCCGAGGAGGGACCTACGAGCAGTACTTC. This gives the protein CASSIVRGGTYEQYF.

The rearrangement uses TRBV6-5 and TRBJ1-2; the D gene is possibly TRBD1 (5 bases). Trimming shortened V by 5 bases and J by 8 bases, and 18 bases separated the two germline ends. CDR1 is MNHEY and CDR2 is SVGAGI in the germline V gene. The CDR3 covers 14 residues. CDR3 sequence: CASSPGRPGRGYTF. The CDR3 bases are TGTGCCAGCAGTCCGGGACGTCCGGGGAGGGGCTACACCTTC.

The chain uses TRBV18 and TRBJ2-1; D uncertain. Trimming pared 2 bases from V and 3 bases from J, leaving 11 bases between. The CDR3 runs 15 residues. Germline CDR1 is KGHSH and CDR2 is LQKENI. CDR3 protein: CASSPGSNFYNEQFF. CDR3 bases: TGTGCCAGCTCACCAGGTTCTAATTTCTACAATGAGCAGTTCTTC.

The CDR3 nucleotides read TGTGCCACCGAGGGGGAGTACTATGGCTACACCTTC. This gives the protein CATEGEYYGYTF. The V call is TRBV6-5, the J call TRBJ1-2; D may be TRBD1 (6 bases). V was clipped by 10 bases and J by 3 bases, with 12 bases between them. CDR1 is MNHEY and CDR2 is SVGAGI in the germline V gene. The CDR3 extends over 12 amino acids.

This clone turned up a few times. V usage is TRBV10-2 and J usage is TRBJ1-2, with 9 bases aligning to TRBD1. This CDR3 comprises 14 residues. Germline assignment: CDR1 WSHSY and CDR2 SAAADI. V was clipped by 2 bases and J by 4 bases; unmatched bases: 2. CDR3 region: CASSEDRGVYGYTF. The CDR3 nucleotides read TGCGCCAGCAGTGAGGACAGGGGGGTCTATGGCTACACCTTC.

In DNA form, the CDR3 reads TGTGCCAGTAGTATCCGGGACTACAATGAGCAGTTCTTC. Translating gives CASSIRDYNEQFF. The rearrangement links TRBV19 to TRBJ2-1; D is perhaps TRBD2 (5 bases). The V end was cut by 3 bases, the J end by 3 bases, with 6 bases between. Looked up from germline, CDR1 is LNHDA and CDR2 is SQIVND (reference sequence). The CDR3 is 13 residues long.